This TCR beta chain appears in the sequencing data of a study of T cell clonality in common variable immunodeficiency. There are 14 residues in the CDR3. Germline values: CDR1 SEHNR, CDR2 FQNEAQ (reference sequence). Study outcomes and limitations: CVID subjects showed higher TCRbeta clonality than healthy controls. What drives increased CVID clonality needs T cell subpopulation sequencing.

This clone has just a few counts. Its antigen is unidentified. A single base is all that separates this from a far larger clone, so a read error is likely. Read coverage stops 3 residues before the CDR3 terminus; the germline J gene supplies the remainder. Profiling relied on immunoSEQ multiplex PCR, and the TCRdb table lists in-frame clones only, not all of them. Singletons are absent from the sample, which has tens of thousands of clones. The chain joins TRBV7-9 to TRBJ1-2; 7 bases line up with TRBD1. The sequence was obtained from a person aged 18 to 70 in good health. The sequenced material came from peripheral blood mononuclear cells. CDR3 loop: CACSLLSGGPGYTF. Incomplete CDR3 DNA: TGTGCCTGCAGCTTATTATCAGGGGGACCTGGC.